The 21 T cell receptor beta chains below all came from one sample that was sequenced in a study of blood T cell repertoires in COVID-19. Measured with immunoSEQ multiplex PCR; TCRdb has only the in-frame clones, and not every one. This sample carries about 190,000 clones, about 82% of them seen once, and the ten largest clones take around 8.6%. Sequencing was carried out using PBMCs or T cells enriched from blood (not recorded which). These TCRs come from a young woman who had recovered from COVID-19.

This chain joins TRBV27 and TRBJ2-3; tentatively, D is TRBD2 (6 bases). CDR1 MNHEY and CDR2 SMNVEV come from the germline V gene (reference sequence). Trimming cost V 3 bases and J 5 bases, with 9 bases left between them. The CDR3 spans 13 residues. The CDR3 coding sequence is TGTGCCAGCAGTTTGGCGGGGTTAGATACGCAGTATTTT. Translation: CASSLAGLDTQYF.

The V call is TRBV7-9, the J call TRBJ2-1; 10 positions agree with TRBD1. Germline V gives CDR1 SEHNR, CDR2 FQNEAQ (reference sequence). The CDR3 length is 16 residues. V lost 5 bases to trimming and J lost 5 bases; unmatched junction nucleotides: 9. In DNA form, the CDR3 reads TGTGCCAGCAGCCTTTCATGGGACAGGGGCCACAATGAGCAGTTCTTC. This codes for CASSLSWDRGHNEQFF.

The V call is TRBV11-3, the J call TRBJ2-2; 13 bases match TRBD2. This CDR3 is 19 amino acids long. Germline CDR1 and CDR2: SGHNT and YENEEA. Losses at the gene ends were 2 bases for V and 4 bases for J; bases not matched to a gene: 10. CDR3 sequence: CASSLPRLAGGRGTGELFF. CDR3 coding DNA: TGTGCCAGCAGCTTACCCCGACTAGCGGGAGGACGGGGCACCGGGGAGCTGTTTTTT.

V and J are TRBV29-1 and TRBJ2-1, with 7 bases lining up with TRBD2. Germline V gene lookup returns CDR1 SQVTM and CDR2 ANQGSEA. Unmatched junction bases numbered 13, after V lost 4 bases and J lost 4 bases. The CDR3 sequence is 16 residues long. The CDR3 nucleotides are TGCAGCGTTGTAGGTAACCTAGCGGATACTTACAATGAGCAGTTCTTC. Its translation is CSVVGNLADTYNEQFF.

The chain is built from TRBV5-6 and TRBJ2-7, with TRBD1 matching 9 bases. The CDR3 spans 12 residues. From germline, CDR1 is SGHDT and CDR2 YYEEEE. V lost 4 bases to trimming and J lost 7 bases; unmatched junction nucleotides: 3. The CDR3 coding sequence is TGTGCCAGCAGCCCGACAGGGGGTGAGCAGTACTTC. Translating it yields CASSPTGGEQYF. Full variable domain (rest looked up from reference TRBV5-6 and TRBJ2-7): DAGVTQSPTHLIKTRGQQVTLRCSPKSGHDTVSWYQQALGQGPQFIFQYYEEEERQRGNFPDRFSGHQFPNYSSELNVNALLLGDSALYLCASSPTGGEQYFGPGTRLTVT.

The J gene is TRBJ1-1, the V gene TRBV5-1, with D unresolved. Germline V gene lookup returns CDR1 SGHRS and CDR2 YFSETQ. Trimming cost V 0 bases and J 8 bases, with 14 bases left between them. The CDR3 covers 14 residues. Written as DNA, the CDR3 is TGCGCCAGCAGCTTGGACCCGGGAAGGGAGGAAGCTTTCTTT. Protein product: CASSLDPGREEAFF.

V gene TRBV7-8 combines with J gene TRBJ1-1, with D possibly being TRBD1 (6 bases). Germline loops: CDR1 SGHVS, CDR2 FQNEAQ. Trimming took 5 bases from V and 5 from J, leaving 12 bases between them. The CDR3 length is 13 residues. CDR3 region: CASSPGGRTEAFF. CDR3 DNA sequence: TGTGCCAGCAGCCCGGGGGGGCGGACTGAAGCTTTCTTT.

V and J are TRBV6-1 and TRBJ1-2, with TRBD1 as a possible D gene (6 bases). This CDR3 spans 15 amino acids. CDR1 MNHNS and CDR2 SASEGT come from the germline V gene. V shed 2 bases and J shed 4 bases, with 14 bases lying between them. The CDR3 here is CASSEMDSEFYGYTF. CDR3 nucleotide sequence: TGTGCCAGCAGTGAAATGGACAGCGAGTTCTATGGCTACACCTTC.

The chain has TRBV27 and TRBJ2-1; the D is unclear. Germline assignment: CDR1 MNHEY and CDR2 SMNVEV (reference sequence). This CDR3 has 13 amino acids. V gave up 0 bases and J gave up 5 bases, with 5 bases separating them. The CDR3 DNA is TGTGCCAGCAGTTTATCCGTAAACAATGAGCAGTTCTTC. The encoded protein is CASSLSVNNEQFF.

The DNA of the CDR3 is TGTGCCAGCAGCTTCAGACAGGGGGGCACCGGGGAGCTGTTTTTT. This encodes CASSFRQGGTGELFF. The V and J genes are TRBV7-9 and TRBJ2-2; 9 bases fit TRBD1. CDR3 size: 15 residues. Germline V gene sequence: CDR1 SEHNR, CDR2 FQNEAQ (reference sequence). J was trimmed by 4 bases and V by 3 bases; bases with no gene match: 3.

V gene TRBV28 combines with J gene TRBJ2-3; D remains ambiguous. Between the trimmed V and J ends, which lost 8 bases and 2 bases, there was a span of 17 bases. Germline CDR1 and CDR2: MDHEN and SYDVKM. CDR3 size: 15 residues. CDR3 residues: CASPPSSDLTDTQYF. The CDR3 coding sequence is TGTGCCAGCCCACCTTCCAGCGACCTCACAGATACGCAGTATTTT.

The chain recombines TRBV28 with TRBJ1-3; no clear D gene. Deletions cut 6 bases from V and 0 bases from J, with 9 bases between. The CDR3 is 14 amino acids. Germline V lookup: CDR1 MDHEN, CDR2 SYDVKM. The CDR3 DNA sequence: TGTGCCAGCAGCCCCGACATCTCTGGAAACACCATATATTTT. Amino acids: CASSPDISGNTIYF. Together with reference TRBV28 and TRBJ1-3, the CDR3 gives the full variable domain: DVKVTQSSRYLVKRTGEKVFLECVQDMDHENMFWYRQDPGLGLRLIYFSYDVKMKEKGDIPEGYSVSREKKERFSLILESASTNQTSMYLCASSPDISGNTIYFGEGSWLTVV.

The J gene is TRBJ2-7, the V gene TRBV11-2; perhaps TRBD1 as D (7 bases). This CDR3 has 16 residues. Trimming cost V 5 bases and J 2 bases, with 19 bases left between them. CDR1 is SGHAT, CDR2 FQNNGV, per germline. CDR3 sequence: CASSLSRGAGPYEQYF. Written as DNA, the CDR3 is TGTGCCAGCAGCCTGTCCAGGGGGGCAGGGCCCTACGAGCAGTACTTC.

The CDR3 DNA reads as TGTGCCAGTAGCCCGGGACTAGCGGGAGATACGCAGTATTTT. It yields the protein CASSPGLAGDTQYF. This chain joins TRBV19 and TRBJ2-3, with TRBD2 matching 12 bases. CDR1 LNHDA and CDR2 SQIVND come from the germline V gene (reference sequence). The CDR3 sequence is 14 residues long. Losses at the gene ends were 6 bases for V and 5 bases for J; bases not matched to a gene: 3. Based on the CDR3 plus reference TRBV19 and TRBJ2-3, the full variable domain is DGGITQSPKYLFRKEGQNVTLSCEQNLNHDAMYWYRQDPGQGLRLIYYSQIVNDFQKGDIAEGYSVSREKKESFPLTVTSAQKNPTAFYLCASSPGLAGDTQYFGPGTRLTVL.

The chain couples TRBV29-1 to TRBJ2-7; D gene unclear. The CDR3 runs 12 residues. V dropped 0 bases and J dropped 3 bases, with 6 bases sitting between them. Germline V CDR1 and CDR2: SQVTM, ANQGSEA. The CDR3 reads CSVEDSGYEQYF. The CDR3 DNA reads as TGCAGCGTTGAAGACAGTGGCTACGAGCAGTACTTC.

The CDR3 bases are TGTGCCAGCAGTCACACTAGCCGGAGGGGCACAGATACGCAGTATTTT. Encoded protein: CASSHTSRRGTDTQYF. The chain carries TRBV11-3 and TRBJ2-3, with D perhaps TRBD2 (6 bases). The CDR3 spans 16 residues. Germline V CDR1 and CDR2: SGHNT, YENEEA. Trimming took 6 bases from V and 1 from J, leaving 17 bases between them.

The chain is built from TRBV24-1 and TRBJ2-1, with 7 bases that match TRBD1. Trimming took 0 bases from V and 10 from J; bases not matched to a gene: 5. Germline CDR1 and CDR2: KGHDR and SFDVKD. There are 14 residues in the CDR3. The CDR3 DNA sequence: TGTGCCACCAGTGATTTGCGGACAGGAAGAGAGCAGTTCTTC. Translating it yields CATSDLRTGREQFF.

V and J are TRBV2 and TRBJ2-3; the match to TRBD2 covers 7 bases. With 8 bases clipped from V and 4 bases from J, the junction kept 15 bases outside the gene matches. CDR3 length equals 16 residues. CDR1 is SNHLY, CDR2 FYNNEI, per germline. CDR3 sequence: CASVTTGGSSSDTQYF. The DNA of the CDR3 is TGTGCCAGCGTTACCACTGGCGGGAGTTCTTCAGATACGCAGTATTTT. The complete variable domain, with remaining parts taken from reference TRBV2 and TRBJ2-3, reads EPEVTQTPSHQVTQMGQEVILRCVPISNHLYFYWYRQILGQKVEFLVSFYNNEISEKSEIFDDQFSVERPDGSNFTLKIRSTKLEDSAMYFCASVTTGGSSSDTQYFGPGTRLTVL.

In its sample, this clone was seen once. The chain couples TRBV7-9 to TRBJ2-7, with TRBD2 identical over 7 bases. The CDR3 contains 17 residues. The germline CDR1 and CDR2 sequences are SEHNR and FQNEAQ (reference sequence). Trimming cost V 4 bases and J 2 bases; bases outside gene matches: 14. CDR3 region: CASSYPSSGRLAYEQYF. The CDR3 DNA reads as TGTGCCAGCAGCTACCCTTCTAGCGGCCGTTTGGCCTACGAGCAGTACTTC. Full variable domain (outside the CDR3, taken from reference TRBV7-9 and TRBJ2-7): DTGVSQNPRHKITKRGQNVTFRCDPISEHNRLYWYRQTLGQGPEFLTYFQNEAQLEKSRLLSDRFSAERPKGSFSTLEIQRTEQGDSAMYLCASSYPSSGRLAYEQYFGPGTRLTVT.

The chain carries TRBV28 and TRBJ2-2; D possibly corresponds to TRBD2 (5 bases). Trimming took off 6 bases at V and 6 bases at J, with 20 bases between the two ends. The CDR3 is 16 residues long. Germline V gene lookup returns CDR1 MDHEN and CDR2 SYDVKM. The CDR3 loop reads CASSIPSSGNAGELFF. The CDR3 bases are TGTGCCAGCAGCATACCTAGTTCGGGGAATGCCGGGGAGCTGTTTTTT.

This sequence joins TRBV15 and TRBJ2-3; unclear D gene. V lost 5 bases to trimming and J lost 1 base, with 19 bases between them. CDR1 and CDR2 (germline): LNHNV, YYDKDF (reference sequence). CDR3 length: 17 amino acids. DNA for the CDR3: TGTGCCACCAGCCCCCGCTTTGGTGTGTCGGGCACAGATACGCAGTATTTT. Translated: CATSPRFGVSGTDTQYF. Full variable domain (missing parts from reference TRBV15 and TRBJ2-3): DAMVIQNPRYQVTQFGKPVTLSCSQTLNHNVMYWYQQKSSQAPKLLFHYYDKDFNNEADTPDNFQSRRPNTSFCFLDIRSPGLGDTAMYLCATSPRFGVSGTDTQYFGPGTRLTVL.